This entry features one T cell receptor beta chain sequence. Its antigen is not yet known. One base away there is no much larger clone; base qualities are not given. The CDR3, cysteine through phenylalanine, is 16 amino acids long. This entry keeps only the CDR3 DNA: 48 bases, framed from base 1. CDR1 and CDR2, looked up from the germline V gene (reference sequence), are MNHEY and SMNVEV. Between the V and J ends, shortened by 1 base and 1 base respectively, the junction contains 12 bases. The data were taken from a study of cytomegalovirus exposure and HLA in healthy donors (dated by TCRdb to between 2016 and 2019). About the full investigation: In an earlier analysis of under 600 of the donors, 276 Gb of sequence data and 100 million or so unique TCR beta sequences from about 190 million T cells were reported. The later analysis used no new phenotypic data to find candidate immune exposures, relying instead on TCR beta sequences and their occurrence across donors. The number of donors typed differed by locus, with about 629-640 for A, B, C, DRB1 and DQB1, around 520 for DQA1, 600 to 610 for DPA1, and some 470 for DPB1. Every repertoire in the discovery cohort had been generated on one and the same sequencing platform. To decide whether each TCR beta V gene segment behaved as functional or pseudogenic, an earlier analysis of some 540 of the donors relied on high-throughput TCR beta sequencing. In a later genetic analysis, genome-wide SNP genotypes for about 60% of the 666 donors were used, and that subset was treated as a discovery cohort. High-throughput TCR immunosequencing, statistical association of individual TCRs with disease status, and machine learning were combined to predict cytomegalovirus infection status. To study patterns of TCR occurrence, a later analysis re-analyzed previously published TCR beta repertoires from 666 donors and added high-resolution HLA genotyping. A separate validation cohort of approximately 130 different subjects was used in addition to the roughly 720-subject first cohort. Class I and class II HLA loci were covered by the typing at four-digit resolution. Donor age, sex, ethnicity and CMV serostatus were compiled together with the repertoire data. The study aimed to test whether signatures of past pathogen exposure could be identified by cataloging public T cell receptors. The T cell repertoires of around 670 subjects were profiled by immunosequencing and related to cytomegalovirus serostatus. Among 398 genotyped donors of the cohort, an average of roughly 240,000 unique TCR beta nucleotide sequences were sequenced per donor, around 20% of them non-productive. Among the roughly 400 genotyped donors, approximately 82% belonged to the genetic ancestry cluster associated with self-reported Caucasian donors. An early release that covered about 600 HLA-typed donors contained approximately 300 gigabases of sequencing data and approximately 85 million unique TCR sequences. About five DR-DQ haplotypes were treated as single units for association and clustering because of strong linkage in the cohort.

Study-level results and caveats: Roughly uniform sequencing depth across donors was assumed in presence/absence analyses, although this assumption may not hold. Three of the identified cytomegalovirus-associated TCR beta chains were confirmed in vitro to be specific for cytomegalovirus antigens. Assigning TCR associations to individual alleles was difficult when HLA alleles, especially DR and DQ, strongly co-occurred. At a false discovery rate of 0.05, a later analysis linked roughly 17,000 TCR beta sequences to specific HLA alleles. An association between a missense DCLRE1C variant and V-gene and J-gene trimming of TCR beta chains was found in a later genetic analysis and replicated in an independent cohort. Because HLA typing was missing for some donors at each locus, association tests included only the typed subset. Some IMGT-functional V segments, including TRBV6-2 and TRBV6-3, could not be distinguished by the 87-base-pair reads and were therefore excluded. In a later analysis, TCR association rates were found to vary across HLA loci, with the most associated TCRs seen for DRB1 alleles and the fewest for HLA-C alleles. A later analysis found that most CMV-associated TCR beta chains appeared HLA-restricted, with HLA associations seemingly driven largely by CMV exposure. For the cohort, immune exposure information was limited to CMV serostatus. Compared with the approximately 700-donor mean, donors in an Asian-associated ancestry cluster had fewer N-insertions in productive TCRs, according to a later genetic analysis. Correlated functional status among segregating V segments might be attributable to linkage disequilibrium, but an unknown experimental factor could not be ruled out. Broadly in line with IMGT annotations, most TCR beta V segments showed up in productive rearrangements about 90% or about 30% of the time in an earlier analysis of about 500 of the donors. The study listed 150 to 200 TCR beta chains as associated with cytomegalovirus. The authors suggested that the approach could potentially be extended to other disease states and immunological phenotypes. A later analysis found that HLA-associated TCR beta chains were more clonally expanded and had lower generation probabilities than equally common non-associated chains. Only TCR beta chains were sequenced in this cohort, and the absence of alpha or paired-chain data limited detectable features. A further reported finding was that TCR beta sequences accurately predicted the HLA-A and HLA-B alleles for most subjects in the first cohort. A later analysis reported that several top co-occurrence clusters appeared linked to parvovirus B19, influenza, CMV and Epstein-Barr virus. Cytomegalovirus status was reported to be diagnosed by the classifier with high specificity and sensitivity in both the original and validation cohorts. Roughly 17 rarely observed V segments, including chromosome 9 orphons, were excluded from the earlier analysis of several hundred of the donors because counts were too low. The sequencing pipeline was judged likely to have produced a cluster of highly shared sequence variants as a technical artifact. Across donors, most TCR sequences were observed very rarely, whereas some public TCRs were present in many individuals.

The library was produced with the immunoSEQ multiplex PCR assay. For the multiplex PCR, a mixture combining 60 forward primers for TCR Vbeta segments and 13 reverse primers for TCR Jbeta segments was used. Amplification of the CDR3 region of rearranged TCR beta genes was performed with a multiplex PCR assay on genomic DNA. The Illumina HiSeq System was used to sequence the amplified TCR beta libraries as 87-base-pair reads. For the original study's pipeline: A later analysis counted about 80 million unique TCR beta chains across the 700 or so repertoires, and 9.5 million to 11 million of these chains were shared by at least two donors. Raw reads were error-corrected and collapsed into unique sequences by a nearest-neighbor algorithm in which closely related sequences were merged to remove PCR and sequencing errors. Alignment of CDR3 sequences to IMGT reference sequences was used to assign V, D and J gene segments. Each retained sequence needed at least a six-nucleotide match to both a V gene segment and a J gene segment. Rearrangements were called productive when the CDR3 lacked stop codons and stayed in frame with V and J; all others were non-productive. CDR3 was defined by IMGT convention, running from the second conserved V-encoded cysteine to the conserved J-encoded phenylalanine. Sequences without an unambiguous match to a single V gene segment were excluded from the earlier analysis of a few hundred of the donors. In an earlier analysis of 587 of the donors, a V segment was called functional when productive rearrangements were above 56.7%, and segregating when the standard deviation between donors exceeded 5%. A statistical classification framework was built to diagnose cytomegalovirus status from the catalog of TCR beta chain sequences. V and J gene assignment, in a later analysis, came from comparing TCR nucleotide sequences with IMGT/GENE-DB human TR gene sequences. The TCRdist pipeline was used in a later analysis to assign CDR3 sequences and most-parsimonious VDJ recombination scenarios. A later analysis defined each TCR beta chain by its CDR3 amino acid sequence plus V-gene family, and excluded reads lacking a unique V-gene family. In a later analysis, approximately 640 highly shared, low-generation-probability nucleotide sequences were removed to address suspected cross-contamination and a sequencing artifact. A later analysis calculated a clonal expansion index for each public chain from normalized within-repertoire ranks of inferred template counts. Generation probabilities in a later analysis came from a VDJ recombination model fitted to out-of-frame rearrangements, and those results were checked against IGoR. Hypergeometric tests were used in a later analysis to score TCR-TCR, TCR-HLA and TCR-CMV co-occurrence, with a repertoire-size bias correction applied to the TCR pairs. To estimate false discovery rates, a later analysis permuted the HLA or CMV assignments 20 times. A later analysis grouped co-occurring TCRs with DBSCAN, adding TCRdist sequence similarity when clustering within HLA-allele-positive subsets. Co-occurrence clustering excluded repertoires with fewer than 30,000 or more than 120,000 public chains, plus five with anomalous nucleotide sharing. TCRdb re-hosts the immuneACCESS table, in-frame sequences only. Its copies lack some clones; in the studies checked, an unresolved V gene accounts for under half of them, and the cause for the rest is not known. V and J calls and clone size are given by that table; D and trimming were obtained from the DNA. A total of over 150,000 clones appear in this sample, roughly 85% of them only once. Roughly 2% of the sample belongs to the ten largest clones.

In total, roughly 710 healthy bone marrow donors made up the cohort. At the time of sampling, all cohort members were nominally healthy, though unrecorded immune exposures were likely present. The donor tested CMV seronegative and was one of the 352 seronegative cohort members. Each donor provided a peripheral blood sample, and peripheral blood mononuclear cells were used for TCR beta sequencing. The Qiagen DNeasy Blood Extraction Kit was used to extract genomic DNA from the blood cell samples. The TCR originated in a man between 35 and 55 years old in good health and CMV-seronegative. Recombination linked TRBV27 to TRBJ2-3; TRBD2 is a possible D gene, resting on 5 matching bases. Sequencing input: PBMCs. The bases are TGTGCCAGCAGTTTATTAATGGGAGCGGGCACAGATACGCAGTATTTT. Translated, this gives CASSLLMGAGTDTQYF.